The 5 T cell receptor beta chains below were found in one sample sequenced in a study of beta chain features in type 1 diabetes. Every isolated RNA sample was fully reverse transcribed, so sequencing captured expressed TCRB transcripts. Produced via immunoSEQ multiplex PCR; TCRdb's table is partial and in-frame only. The repertoire holds 150,000 to 200,000 clones, 6% to 9% seen once, with about 0.5% in the top ten. Antigens of these TCRs are unknown. Findings of the study overall: In all four CD4+ subsets, TCRB CDR3 length was significantly, moderately reduced in type 1 diabetes.

The sample was central memory CD4+ T cells from blood. All receptors derive from a man between 18 and 35 years old with type 1 diabetes.

This chain joins TRBV28 and TRBJ1-2, with D unresolved. V lost 5 bases and J lost 4, with 14 bases in between. This CDR3 has 14 residues. In germline, CDR1 is MDHEN, CDR2 SYDVKM. CDR3 sequence (DNA): TGTGCCAGCAGTCCGTCGGGTGGCTTCTATGGCTACACCTTC. Amino acids: CASSPSGGFYGYTF.

This clone was detected a few times. The V gene is TRBV5-1, the J gene TRBJ1-6; 8 nucleotides match TRBD1. V was pared by 4 bases and J by 12 bases, with 12 bases of the junction left unmatched. This CDR3 comprises 15 residues. Germline V lookup: CDR1 SGHRS, CDR2 YFSETQ. The CDR3 protein is CASSPGGGGSRPLHF. CDR3 nucleotides: TGCGCCAGCAGCCCAGGGGGCGGTGGTTCTCGACCCCTCCACTTT.

The chain joins TRBV2 to TRBJ1-1, with 7 bases lining up with TRBD1. CDR1 SNHLY and CDR2 FYNNEI come from the germline V gene. V trimming: 5 bases; J trimming: 1 base; junction bases outside the gene matches: 7. CDR3 length: 15 residues. CDR3 bases: TGTGCCAGCAGTTATTCGAGGACAGGGAACACTGAAGCTTTCTTT. Protein sequence: CASSYSRTGNTEAFF. The entire variable domain, with the rest obtained from reference TRBV2 and TRBJ1-1, is as follows: EPEVTQTPSHQVTQMGQEVILRCVPISNHLYFYWYRQILGQKVEFLVSFYNNEISEKSEIFDDQFSVERPDGSNFTLKIRSTKLEDSAMYFCASSYSRTGNTEAFFGQGTRLTVV.

The chain is built from TRBV5-6 and TRBJ2-2, with D perhaps assigned TRBD1 or TRBD2 (5 bases each). From germline, CDR1 is SGHDT and CDR2 YYEEEE. The length of the CDR3 is 17 residues. The V end lost 4 bases, the J end lost 4 bases, and 20 bases lay between the germline ends. The CDR3 DNA sequence: TGTGCCAGCAGCGTGGGACCAAGGGTTGCGGGCACCGGGGAGCTGTTTTTT. As protein: CASSVGPRVAGTGELFF. Looking up the rest from reference TRBV5-6 and TRBJ2-2 gives the full variable domain: DAGVTQSPTHLIKTRGQQVTLRCSPKSGHDTVSWYQQALGQGPQFIFQYYEEEERQRGNFPDRFSGHQFPNYSSELNVNALLLGDSALYLCASSVGPRVAGTGELFFGEGSRLTVL.

This clone appeared a few times. This chain connects TRBV23-1 to TRBJ1-1; no clear D gene. TRBV23-1 is filed as an ORF, its function uncertain. The CDR3 runs to 19 residues. With 0 bases removed from V and 4 bases from J, the gap between germline ends came to 24 bases. CDR3 sequence: CASSQSFGQFYSGSTEAFF. CDR3 sequence (DNA): TGCGCCAGCAGTCAATCGTTTGGGCAGTTCTACAGCGGCAGCACTGAAGCTTTCTTT.